This TCR beta chain was identified in a study of blood T cell repertoires in COVID-19. The wider study: Researchers got acute and convalescent COVID-19 samples from the United States, Italy and Spain.

CDR3 length: 17 residues. CDR1 is MNHEY and CDR2 is SMNVEV in the germline V gene (reference sequence). V lost 6 bases and J lost 0; bases outside the gene matches: 4. Per the authors' pipeline: Amplification with reference gene primers provided the estimates of nucleated cell counts. TCRdb keeps only in-frame clones here, not all; method: immunoSEQ multiplex PCR. From that table come the V and J calls and clone size; the DNA was used to work out D and trimming. The sample consists of some 190,000 clones, 70% to 90% of them appearing once. This clonotype was sampled from a woman aged 40 to 50 who had recovered from COVID-19. The V and J genes are TRBV27 and TRBJ2-5, with 16 nucleotides matching TRBD2. What was sequenced was peripheral blood. CDR3 sequence (DNA): TGTGCCAGCAGCCCGGGACTAGCGGGAGGGAACCAAGAGACCCAGTACTTC. Translated: CASSPGLAGGNQETQYF.